What follows describes a single TCR beta chain. One entry per CDR3 protein results from TCRdb running MiXCR on the 5' RACE reads. The data show 300,000 to 400,000 distinct CDR3 sequences, about 16% seen once. The data stem from a study of T-cell memory formation after mild COVID-19. This CDR3 has 16 amino acids. Germline V gene sequence: CDR1 SGHAT, CDR2 FQNNGV. Trimming pared 4 bases from V and 5 bases from J, leaving 19 bases between. The V gene is TRBV11-2, the J gene TRBJ2-3; D may match TRBD1 or TRBD2 (6 bases each). This TCR was recovered from a man aged 18 to 29 who had mild COVID-19 (a few samples of this study predate the infection). Cell type and time point are not known. Sample: PBMCs or a T cell subset sorted from them (not recorded which). CDR3 region: CASSSLPGAGGDTQYF. CDR3 nucleotide sequence: TGTGCCAGCAGCTCCCTTCCGGGGGCTGGGGGAGATACGCAGTATTTT.